The 18 T cell receptor beta chains presented below share a single source sample, sequenced in a study of blood T cell repertoires in COVID-19. Sequencing was performed with immunoSEQ multiplex PCR; in TCRdb, only in-frame clones are kept and a portion is missing. This table holds some 300,000 clones, roughly 89% found once. The sequenced material came from PBMCs or T cells enriched from blood (not recorded which). These receptors were taken from a woman aged 30 to 39 who had recovered from COVID-19.

In this sample, this clone turned up a few times. Other DNA sequences in the same sample also yield this CDR3. This chain joins TRBV19 and TRBJ2-7; D may be TRBD1 (6 bases). Trimming shortened V by 6 bases and J by 0 bases, and 9 bases separated the two germline ends. CDR1 and CDR2 from the germline V gene are LNHDA and SQIVND (reference sequence). CDR3 length equals 13 residues. The CDR3 DNA follows: TGTGCCAGTAGCCTGGACAGCTCCTACGAGCAGTACTTC. Translation gives CASSLDSSYEQYF.

This clone was observed a single time. The V call is TRBV7-9, the J call TRBJ2-3, with TRBD2 as a possible D gene (6 bases). Trimming took off 4 bases at V and 3 bases at J, with 14 bases between the two ends. Germline CDR1 reads SEHNR; CDR2 reads FQNEAQ (reference sequence). The CDR3 totals 15 residues. This CDR3 is CASSYGLPETDTQYF. For the CDR3, the DNA is TGTGCCAGCAGCTATGGACTACCCGAAACAGATACGCAGTATTTT.

The V call is TRBV18, the J call TRBJ1-5, with 7 bases aligning to TRBD1. The CDR3 has 15 residues. Trimming took 0 bases from V and 5 from J; bases not matched to a gene: 4. Germline V gene lookup returns CDR1 KGHSH and CDR2 LQKENI. CDR3: CASSPPGQTYQPQHF. For the CDR3, the DNA is TGTGCCAGCTCACCACCGGGACAGACTTATCAGCCCCAGCATTTT. The full variable domain, its missing parts supplied by reference TRBV18 and TRBJ1-5, is NAGVMQNPRHLVRRRGQEARLRCSPMKGHSHVYWYRQLPEEGLKFMVYLQKENIIDESGMPKERFSAEFPKEGPSILRIQQVVRGDSAAYFCASSPPGQTYQPQHFGDGTRLSIL.

The chain joins TRBV19 to TRBJ1-5, with 8 bases aligning to TRBD1. The CDR3 runs 16 residues. CDR1 and CDR2 from the germline V gene are LNHDA and SQIVND (reference sequence). The V and J ends lost 6 bases and 6 bases, in that order; junction bases with no gene match: 13. CDR3: CASSPTGRGRGQPQHF. The CDR3 coding sequence is TGTGCCAGTAGCCCCACCGGCAGGGGGCGAGGTCAGCCCCAGCATTTT.

The chain recombines TRBV13 with TRBJ1-2, with TRBD1 matching over 7 bases. CDR3 size: 18 residues. Germline CDR1 is PRHDT and CDR2 is FYEKMQ (reference sequence). V lost 5 bases, J lost 4 bases, and 19 bases stayed unmatched. DNA of the CDR3: TGTGCCAGCAGCCCACAGGGGATGACAGGGCCGGATCTCTATGGCTACACCTTC. As protein: CASSPQGMTGPDLYGYTF.

The CDR3 DNA reads as TGCGCCAGCAGCATTATAGCGGGAGAGACCCAAGAGACCCAGTACTTC. Amino acid sequence: CASSIIAGETQETQYF. The chain combines TRBV5-1 with TRBJ2-5; 9 nucleotides agree with TRBD2. The CDR3 has 16 amino acids. V lost 4 bases to trimming and J lost 1 base; unmatched junction nucleotides: 8. The germline V gene has CDR1 SGHRS and CDR2 YFSETQ.

The CDR3 loop reads CASSYITVGSGNTIYF. In nucleotides, the CDR3 is TGTGCCAGCAGTTACATAACCGTCGGCTCTGGAAACACCATATATTTT. J is TRBJ1-3 and V is TRBV6-5, with D hard to call. This CDR3 is built from 16 residues. Per germline, CDR1 MNHEY and CDR2 SVGAGI. Between the trimmed V and J ends, which lost 2 bases and 0 bases, there was a span of 11 bases.

The chain carries TRBV11-3 and TRBJ2-7; TRBD1 aligns across 8 bases. The germline CDR1 and CDR2 sequences are SGHNT and YENEEA. With V trimmed by 4 bases and J by 6 bases, 8 bases remained unmatched. The CDR3 is made up of 14 amino acids. The CDR3, as DNA: TGTGCCAGCAGCTCACCGGGACAGGCGGTCGAGCAGTACTTC. Its translation is CASSSPGQAVEQYF.

The chain carries TRBV3-1 (or the pseudogene TRBV3-2) and TRBJ2-1; D might be TRBD1 (6 bases). The germline CDR1 and CDR2 sequences are LGHDT and YNNKEL (reference sequence). Trimming shortened V by 1 base and J by 7 bases, and 26 bases separated the two germline ends. The CDR3 is 19 amino acids. The DNA of the CDR3 is TGTGCCAGCAGCCAAGCACTAACTACAGGGCGGGTAGTGGATAATGAGCAGTTCTTC. It yields the protein CASSQALTTGRVVDNEQFF.

This clone occurred a few times. The J gene is TRBJ1-1, the V gene TRBV3-1 (or the pseudogene TRBV3-2); D not certain. Trimming cost V 7 bases and J 6 bases, with 15 bases left between them. The CDR3 runs to 13 residues. Germline-derived CDR1 and CDR2 are LGHDT and YNNKEL (reference sequence). This CDR3 is CASTKLMGAEAFF. Written as DNA, the CDR3 is TGTGCCAGCACTAAACTGATGGGCGCTGAAGCTTTCTTT.

The V gene is TRBV6-5, the J gene TRBJ2-1, with TRBD2 as a possible D gene (5 bases). The V end lost 2 bases, the J end lost 3 bases, and 5 bases lay between the germline ends. CDR1 is MNHEY, CDR2 SVGAGI, per germline. This CDR3 has 13 residues. The CDR3 DNA follows: TGTGCCAGCAGTTACGACTACTACAATGAGCAGTTCTTC. As protein: CASSYDYYNEQFF.

V gene TRBV7-3 combines with J gene TRBJ2-3; D unresolved. This CDR3 comprises 15 residues. The germline V and J ends were trimmed by 5 bases and 4 bases, with 16 bases remaining between them. The germline CDR1 and CDR2 sequences are SGHTA and FQGTGA. The CDR3 coding sequence is TGTGCCAGCAGCCCTGACACTGGGTGGGCAGATACGCAGTATTTT. Protein: CASSPDTGWADTQYF.

The CDR3 region has the DNA TGCGCCAGCAGCCTTAGTCTGGCGGGGAACTACGAGCAGTACTTC. Translation gives CASSLSLAGNYEQYF. The gene calls are TRBV4-1 and TRBJ2-7; D perhaps matches TRBD2 (6 bases). This CDR3 contains 15 residues. Trimming pared 4 bases from V and 3 bases from J, leaving 16 bases between. From germline, CDR1 is MGHRA and CDR2 YSYEKL.

This clone was found once. This rearrangement joins TRBV5-1 to TRBJ1-2; possible D gene TRBD1, 6 bases. Trimming stripped 0 bases from V and 4 bases from J, with 16 bases between. This CDR3 has 16 amino acids. In germline, CDR1 is SGHRS, CDR2 YFSETQ. CDR3 sequence (DNA): TGCGCCAGCAGCTTGGTATCGGGGGGCGCGAGCTATGGCTACACCTTC. Translating it yields CASSLVSGGASYGYTF.

V and J are TRBV9 and TRBJ1-6; D not resolved. The V end lost 0 bases, the J end lost 8 bases, and 9 bases lay between the germline ends. Germline V gene lookup returns CDR1 SGDLS and CDR2 YYNGEE. This CDR3 is 14 amino acids long. CDR3 bases: TGTGCCAGCAGCGTAGGACGGGTTGATTCACCCCTCCACTTT. Translation: CASSVGRVDSPLHF.

The chain has TRBV3-1 (or the pseudogene TRBV3-2) and TRBJ2-7, with a tentative D call TRBD2 (6 bases). Germline V gene data show CDR1 as LGHDT and CDR2 as YNNKEL (reference sequence). The CDR3 has 17 residues. V was cut by 1 base and J by 2 bases, with 18 bases left in between. CDR3 sequence: CASSQAHSGGGAYEQYF. In DNA form, the CDR3 reads TGTGCCAGCAGCCAAGCCCATTCTGGGGGAGGCGCCTACGAGCAGTACTTC.

V is TRBV7-9 and J is TRBJ2-1; 9 positions agree with TRBD2. Trimming at V came to 7 bases and at J to 7 bases, leaving 11 bases not matched to a gene. The CDR3 contains 15 residues. Germline assignment: CDR1 SEHNR and CDR2 FQNEAQ (reference sequence). CDR3 DNA sequence: TGTGCCAGCACCATAGCGGGAGACCTGGGGAATGAGCAGTTCTTC. Translated: CASTIAGDLGNEQFF.

This sequence joins TRBV4-1 and TRBJ2-7, with TRBD2 matching over 7 bases. The CDR3 length is 16 residues. Germline V gene data show CDR1 as MGHRA and CDR2 as YSYEKL. V lost 1 base and J lost 4; bases outside the gene matches: 10. The CDR3 coding sequence is TGCGCCAGCAGCCAAGTCGCGGGGGAAACCCGATACGAGCAGTACTTC. The encoded protein is CASSQVAGETRYEQYF.